The 17 T cell receptor beta chains in this list originate from one sample, sequenced in a study of human CD8 memory T cell subsets. Libraries for TCR beta were constructed using UMI-labeled 5' RACE. From its re-call of the 5' RACE reads, TCRdb lists each CDR3 protein once, without DNA. The sample includes 7,000 or so distinct CDR3 sequences. Sequenced material: CD8+ stem-like memory T cells (TSCM and TCM) sorted from PBMCs. The subset was: stem-like memory CD8 T cells (TSTEM), CCR7+ PD-1- TIGIT-. These receptors all stem from a human donor in good health.

By frequency, this clonotype registers medium-sized. The CDR3 is CSARYPANTGELFF. The genes are TRBV29-1 and TRBJ2-2. The CDR3 has 14 amino acids. Germline CDR1 SQVTM, CDR2 ANQGSEA.

The CDR3 region is CASSQEVGRGQKDTQYF. The rearrangement links TRBV4-1 to TRBJ2-3; TCRdb gives TRBD1 as the D gene, but with no DNA this cannot be confirmed. CDR3 size: 17 residues. Per the germline V gene, CDR1 is MGHRA and CDR2 is YSYEKL.

V and J are TRBV28 and TRBJ2-1; the TCRdb D gene call, TRBD2, has no DNA to confirm it. Germline V gene sequence: CDR1 MDHEN, CDR2 SYDVKM. The length of the CDR3 is 14 residues. The CDR3 is CASRAREGYNEQFF.

J is TRBJ2-7 and V is TRBV2; absent DNA, TCRdb's TRBD1 call cannot be checked. The length of the CDR3 is 15 residues. Germline CDR1 is SNHLY and CDR2 is FYNNEI. CDR3 sequence reads: CASSEGPGSGYEQYF.

The genes are TRBV27 and TRBJ2-7; the D call from TCRdb, TRBD1, cannot be confirmed without DNA. There are 13 residues in the CDR3. The germline gives CDR1 MNHEY, CDR2 SMNVEV (reference sequence). CDR3 protein: CASSLQGAHEQYF.

The rearrangement uses TRBV19 and TRBJ2-2. The CDR3 sequence is 11 residues long. CDR1 and CDR2 (germline): LNHDA, SQIVND (reference sequence). The CDR3 spells CASTFAGELFF.

The V gene is TRBV28, the J gene TRBJ2-5. Germline V lookup: CDR1 MDHEN, CDR2 SYDVKM. This CDR3 has 13 amino acids. The CDR3 spells CASSFVLQETQYF.

The chain is built from TRBV21-1 and TRBJ2-7; TCRdb outputs TRBD2, but without DNA this stays unchecked. TRBV21-1 has pseudogene status. The CDR3 totals 13 residues. The CDR3 sequence is CASSCKLGREQYF.

V and J are TRBV7-9 and TRBJ2-2; the TCRdb D gene call, TRBD1, has no DNA to confirm it. The germline CDR1 and CDR2 sequences are SEHNR and FQNEAQ (reference sequence). The CDR3 runs 15 residues. The CDR3 loop reads CASRDGTANTGELFF.

The V and J genes are TRBV30 and TRBJ1-1; TCRdb's D call, TRBD1, is unchecked because there is no DNA. This CDR3 region has 13 residues. The germline gives CDR1 GTSNPN, CDR2 SVGIG (reference sequence). CDR3 in amino acids: CAWKRGSGTEAFF.

This clonotype is deemed medium-sized (0.01 to 0.1%) by its frequency. V is TRBV2 and J is TRBJ1-2. Germline V CDR1 and CDR2: SNHLY, FYNNEI. CDR3 length: 15 residues. This chain's CDR3 is CASSDTHEGENGYTF. Full variable domain (missing parts from reference TRBV2 and TRBJ1-2): EPEVTQTPSHQVTQMGQEVILRCVPISNHLYFYWYRQILGQKVEFLVSFYNNEISEKSEIFDDQFSVERPDGSNFTLKIRSTKLEDSAMYFCASSDTHEGENGYTFGSGTRLTVV.

The chain links TRBV27 to TRBJ2-5; the D gene TCRdb calls, TRBD1, cannot be checked with no DNA. Germline assignment: CDR1 MNHEY and CDR2 SMNVEV (reference sequence). This CDR3 comprises 14 residues. The CDR3 spells CASGREGTMETQYF.

The V call is TRBV6-2 or TRBV6-3, the J call TRBJ2-3. The CDR3 totals 13 residues. The germline V gene encodes CDR1 MNHEY and CDR2 SVGEGT. CDR3 protein: CASRPFLEDTQYF.

This clonotype is labeled medium-sized (0.01 to 0.1%) based on frequency. The genes are TRBV29-1 and TRBJ2-1; the D gene TCRdb calls, TRBD1, cannot be checked with no DNA. In germline, CDR1 is SQVTM, CDR2 ANQGSEA. This CDR3 spans 13 amino acids. CDR3 sequence: CSVGDGVNNEQFF.

The genes are TRBV7-9 and TRBJ2-1; TCRdb selects TRBD1, and the lack of DNA leaves this call unchecked. Germline CDR1 and CDR2: SEHNR and FQNEAQ (reference sequence). The CDR3 sequence is 14 residues long. The CDR3 here is CASSSTNRAGEQFF. Full variable domain (rest looked up from reference TRBV7-9 and TRBJ2-1): DTGVSQNPRHKITKRGQNVTFRCDPISEHNRLYWYRQTLGQGPEFLTYFQNEAQLEKSRLLSDRFSAERPKGSFSTLEIQRTEQGDSAMYLCASSSTNRAGEQFFGPGTRLTVL.

The rearrangement links TRBV3-1 to TRBJ2-1; with no DNA, the TCRdb D assignment of TRBD1 cannot be verified. The V gene's germline CDR1 is LGHDT and CDR2 YNNKEL (reference sequence). The CDR3 runs to 16 residues. CDR3 protein: CASSTTGTGTVYEQFF.

This clonotype is deemed medium-sized by its frequency. V gene TRBV27 combines with J gene TRBJ2-5; with no DNA, the TCRdb D assignment of TRBD1 cannot be verified. CDR1 is MNHEY, CDR2 SMNVEV, per germline (reference sequence). The CDR3 loop spans 13 amino acids. The CDR3 spells CASSSTPPGTQYF.